The 10 T cell receptor beta chains below were found in one sample sequenced in a study of cytomegalovirus exposure and HLA in healthy donors. Primers for the PCR totalled 60 Vbeta and 13 Jbeta. TCRdb's copy holds only in-frame clones and misses some; the assay was immunoSEQ multiplex PCR. The table shows about 130,000 clones, with roughly 88% occurring only once. Sequencing was done on a sample of PBMCs. Receptors were obtained from a boy aged 5-17 years in good health and CMV-seronegative.

The chain is built from TRBV2 and TRBJ1-2; TRBD1 agrees at 7 bases. V lost 3 bases, J lost 6 bases, and 16 bases stayed unmatched. The CDR3 loop spans 17 amino acids. Germline CDR1 is SNHLY and CDR2 is FYNNEI. The CDR3 loop reads CASSEGLGRQGVNGYTF. The CDR3 nucleotides are TGTGCCAGCAGTGAGGGCTTGGGACGACAGGGTGTAAATGGCTACACCTTC.

The V call is TRBV4-3, the J call TRBJ1-1, with 11 bases lining up with TRBD1. Germline V gene data show CDR1 as LGHNA and CDR2 as YSLEER. V lost 2 bases to trimming and J lost 4 bases; unmatched junction nucleotides: 9. This CDR3 comprises 17 residues. CDR3 sequence reads: CASSQSWVGQGATEAFF. The CDR3 nucleotides read TGCGCCAGCAGCCAAAGTTGGGTCGGACAGGGGGCCACTGAAGCTTTCTTT.

V gene TRBV18 combines with J gene TRBJ2-7; D unresolved. V was pared by 5 bases and J by 6 bases, with 17 bases between. This CDR3 contains 14 residues. Germline CDR1 and CDR2: KGHSH and LQKENI. The CDR3 loop is CASSEQANPPEQYF. The CDR3 DNA sequence: TGTGCCAGCTCAGAGCAGGCAAACCCCCCCGAGCAGTACTTC.

The chain uses TRBV19 and TRBJ1-4; no clear D. CDR1 and CDR2 from the germline V gene are LNHDA and SQIVND (reference sequence). Trimming removed 1 base from V and 0 bases from J, with 12 bases in between. This CDR3 spans 17 amino acids. In DNA, the CDR3 is TGTGCCAGTAGTATAGCTGCGGGGATTGCAACTAATGAAAAACTGTTTTTT. Translation gives CASSIAAGIATNEKLFF.

The J gene is TRBJ2-1, the V gene TRBV29-1, with 8 nucleotides matching TRBD2. The CDR3 covers 15 residues. After removal of 7 bases from V and 4 bases from J, the junction contained 12 bases not matched to a gene. Germline lookup yields CDR1 SQVTM and CDR2 ANQGSEA. CDR3: CSAPTGGGPYNEQFF. In nucleotides, the CDR3 is TGCAGCGCCCCTACCGGGGGGGGTCCGTACAATGAGCAGTTCTTC.

The chain recombines TRBV4-2 with TRBJ1-2; no definite D call. The CDR3 runs 17 residues. The V end lost 0 bases, the J end lost 2 bases, and 16 bases lay between the germline ends. The germline V gene has CDR1 LGHNA and CDR2 YNFKEQ. The CDR3 loop is CASSQDTLRLSNYGYTF. The CDR3 nucleotides are TGTGCCAGCAGCCAAGACACCCTCAGGCTCTCCAACTATGGCTACACCTTC.

This clone was counted a few times. V and J are TRBV5-1 and TRBJ1-1; 7 bases fit TRBD1. V lost 4 bases to trimming and J lost 8 bases; unmatched junction nucleotides: 8. The CDR3 is 13 amino acids. Germline V CDR1 and CDR2: SGHRS, YFSETQ. CDR3 sequence: CASSHEGAGEAFF. The CDR3 DNA reads TGCGCCAGCAGCCATGAGGGGGCAGGGGAAGCTTTCTTT.

V usage is TRBV4-3 and J usage is TRBJ1-4, with a possible D match to TRBD1 (5 bases). CDR1 is LGHNA and CDR2 is YSLEER in the germline V gene. This CDR3 has 15 residues. The V and J ends lost 4 bases and 6 bases respectively, with 15 bases between them. The CDR3 is CASSRAGGTDEKLFF. CDR3 in DNA: TGCGCCAGCAGCCGAGCCGGGGGGACTGATGAAAAACTGTTTTTT.

In DNA form, the CDR3 reads TGTGCCAGCAGCTTAGGGGGTCAAGCGGACAAAAACATTCAGTACTTC. Encoded protein: CASSLGGQADKNIQYF. The V gene is TRBV7-9, the J gene TRBJ2-4, with D possibly matching TRBD2 (5 bases). V shed 1 base and J shed 3 bases, with 13 bases lying between them. The V gene's germline CDR1 is SEHNR and CDR2 FQNEAQ (reference sequence). The CDR3 spans 16 residues.

Regarding this clone: One end of the junction fails to match germline, which may point to a read error. The chain carries TRBV4-2 and TRBJ1-2; the D gene is possibly TRBD1 (6 bases). The V gene's germline CDR1 is LGHNA and CDR2 YNFKEQ. The CDR3 runs to 18 residues. CDR3 sequence (DNA): TGTGCCAGCAGCCAACGCGGGGGAAACAGGGCCTTAAACTATGGCTACCCCTTC. Its translation: CASSQRGGNRALNYGYPF.